This T cell receptor beta chain was obtained from a study of T cell responses to AZD1222 COVID-19 vaccine. Overall study results and limits: Along spike, vaccine-associated CD4 TCRs were found throughout, with dominance at 160-218 and 743-854. Clonal diversity was possibly underestimated, and white British individuals and females predominated among donors. No repertoire was sampled before or during the peak T cell response, only after it. Baseline antibody screening turned up just a handful of seropositive AZD1222 recipients.

Per the germline V gene, CDR1 is MNHEY and CDR2 is SVGAGI. V gave up 6 bases and J gave up 10 bases; unmatched junction bases: 4. This CDR3 has 13 amino acids. As concerns this clone: What it binds is unknown.

Produced via immunoSEQ multiplex PCR; TCRdb's table is partial and in-frame only. Found here are approximately 100,000 clones, roughly 88% of them singletons; the top ten hold around 13%. The TCR comes from an adult in good health. This chain joins TRBV6-5 and TRBJ1-6; TRBD1 matches at 9 bases. The specimen was peripheral blood, collected on day 0 of MenACWY control vaccination. The DNA for the CDR3 is TGTGCCAGCAGGAGACAGGGGGACTCACCCCTCCACTTT. Its translation is CASRRQGDSPLHF.